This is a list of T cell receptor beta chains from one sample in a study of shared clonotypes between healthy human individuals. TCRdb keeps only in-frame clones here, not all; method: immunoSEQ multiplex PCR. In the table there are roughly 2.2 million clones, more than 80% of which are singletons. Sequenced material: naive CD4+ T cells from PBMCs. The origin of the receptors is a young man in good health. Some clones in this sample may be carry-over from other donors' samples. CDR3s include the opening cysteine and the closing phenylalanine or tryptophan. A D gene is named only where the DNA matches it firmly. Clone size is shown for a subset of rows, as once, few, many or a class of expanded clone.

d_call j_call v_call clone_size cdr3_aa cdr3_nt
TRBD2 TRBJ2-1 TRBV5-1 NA CASSLDPAGGNNEQFF TGCGCCAGCAGCTTGGATCCAGCGGGAGGGAACAATGAGCAGTTCTTC
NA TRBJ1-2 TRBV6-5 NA CASSYRGGYGYTF TGTGCCAGCAGTTACCGGGGTGGCTATGGCTACACCTTC
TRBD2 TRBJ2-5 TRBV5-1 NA CASSLSGREQETQYF TGCGCCAGCAGCTTATCCGGGAGGGAACAAGAGACCCAGTACTTC
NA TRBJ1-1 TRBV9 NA CASKWIFANTEAFF TGTGCCAGCAAGTGGATCTTCGCGAACACTGAAGCTTTCTTT
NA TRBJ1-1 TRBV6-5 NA CASSYESSTEAFF TGTGCCAGCAGTTATGAGTCGAGCACTGAAGCTTTCTTT
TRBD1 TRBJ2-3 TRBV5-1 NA CASSPRDRSTDTQYF TGCGCCAGCAGCCCACGGGACAGGAGCACAGATACGCAGTATTTT
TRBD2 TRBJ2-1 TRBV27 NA CASSSLGSGNYNEQFF TGTGCCAGCAGTTCCCTCGGTAGCGGGAACTACAATGAGCAGTTCTTC
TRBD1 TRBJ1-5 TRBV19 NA CASRPTSGTGSQPQHF TGTGCCAGTAGACCCACCTCCGGGACAGGGAGTCAGCCCCAGCATTTT
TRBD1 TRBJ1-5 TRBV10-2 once CASSESQGRNQPQHF TGCGCCAGCAGTGAGTCACAGGGGCGCAATCAGCCCCAGCATTTT
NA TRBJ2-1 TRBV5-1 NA CASSLDGTGNNEQFF TGCGCCAGCAGCTTGGATGGGACTGGCAACAATGAGCAGTTCTTC
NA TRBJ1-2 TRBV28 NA CASSSMNYTF TGTGCCAGCAGTTCCATGAACTACACCTTC
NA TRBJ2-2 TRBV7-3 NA CASSFRSPNTGELFF TGTGCCAGCAGCTTTCGGTCACCTAACACCGGGGAGCTGTTTTTT
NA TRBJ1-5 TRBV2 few CASSEGGFSNQPQHF TGTGCCAGCAGTGAAGGGGGCTTTAGCAATCAGCCCCAGCATTTT
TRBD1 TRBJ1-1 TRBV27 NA CASSMNRGGDTEAFF TGTGCCAGCAGTATGAACAGGGGGGGGGACACTGAAGCTTTCTTT
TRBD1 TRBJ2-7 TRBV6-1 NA CASRTGDLREQYF TGTGCCAGCAGGACAGGGGATTTGAGGGAGCAGTACTTC